The following is a T cell receptor beta chain sequence with its context. The V gene's germline CDR1 is SQVTM and CDR2 ANQGSEA. Trimming pared 7 bases from V and 6 bases from J, leaving 21 bases between. There are 14 residues in the CDR3. These data come from a study of blood T cell repertoires in COVID-19. At the level of the study: COVID-19 samples, acute and convalescent, were from the United States, Italy and Spain.

This table comes from immunoSEQ multiplex PCR, and its TCRdb copy is limited to in-frame clones, with some not included. Of approximately 160,000 clones in the sample, roughly 86% were seen once. The sample taken for sequencing was peripheral blood. The TCR was taken from a man aged 55 to 69 with COVID-19, enrolled during active disease. This chain connects TRBV29-1 to TRBJ1-2, with a tentative D call TRBD1 (6 bases). The CDR3 DNA reads TGCAGCGGGAAGCTCGGGGGGCGCGGTAATGGCTACACCTTC. Translating gives CSGKLGGRGNGYTF.